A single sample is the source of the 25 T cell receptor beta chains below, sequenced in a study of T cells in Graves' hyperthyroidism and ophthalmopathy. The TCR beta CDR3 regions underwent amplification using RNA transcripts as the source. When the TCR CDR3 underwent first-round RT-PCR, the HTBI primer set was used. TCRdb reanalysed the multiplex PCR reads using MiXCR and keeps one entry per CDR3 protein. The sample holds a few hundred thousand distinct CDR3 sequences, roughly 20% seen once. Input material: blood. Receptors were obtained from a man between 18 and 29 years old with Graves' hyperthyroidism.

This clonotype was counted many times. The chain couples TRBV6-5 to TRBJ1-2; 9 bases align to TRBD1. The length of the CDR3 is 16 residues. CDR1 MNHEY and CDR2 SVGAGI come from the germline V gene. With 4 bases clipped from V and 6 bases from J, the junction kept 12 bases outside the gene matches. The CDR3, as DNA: TGTGCCAGCAGTTGGGACAGGGTGAATGGGGAAAATGGCTACACCTTC. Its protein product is CASSWDRVNGENGYTF.

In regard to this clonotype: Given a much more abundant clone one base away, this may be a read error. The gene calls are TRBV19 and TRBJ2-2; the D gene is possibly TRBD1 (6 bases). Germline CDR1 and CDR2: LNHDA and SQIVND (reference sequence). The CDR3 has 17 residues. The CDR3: CASSIDPGPRDTGELVF. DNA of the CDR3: TGTGCCAGTAGTATAGACCCAGGGCCTCGGGACACCGGGGAGCTGGTTTTT.

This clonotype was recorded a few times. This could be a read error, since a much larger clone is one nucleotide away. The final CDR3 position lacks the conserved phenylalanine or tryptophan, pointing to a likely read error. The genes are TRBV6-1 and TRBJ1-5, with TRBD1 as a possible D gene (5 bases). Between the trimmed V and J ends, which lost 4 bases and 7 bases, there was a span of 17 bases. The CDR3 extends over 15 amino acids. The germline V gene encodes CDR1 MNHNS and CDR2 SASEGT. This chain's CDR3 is CASSGWGDQAQPQHL. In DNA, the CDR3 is TGTGCCAGCAGTGGATGGGGGGATCAAGCCCAGCCCCAGCATCTT.

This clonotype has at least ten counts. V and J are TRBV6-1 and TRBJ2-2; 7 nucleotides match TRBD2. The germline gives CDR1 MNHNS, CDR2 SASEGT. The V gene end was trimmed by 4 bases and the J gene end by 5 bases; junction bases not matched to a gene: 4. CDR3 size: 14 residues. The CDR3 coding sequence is TGTGCCAGCAGTGGCCGGGGGGAGACCGGGGAGCTGTTTTTT. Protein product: CASSGRGETGELFF.

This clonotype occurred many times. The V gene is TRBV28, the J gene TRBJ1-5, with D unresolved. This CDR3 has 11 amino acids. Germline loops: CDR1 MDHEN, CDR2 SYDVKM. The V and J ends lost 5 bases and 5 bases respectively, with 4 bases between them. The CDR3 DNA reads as TGTGCCAGCAGTGTCGATCAGCCCCAGCATTTT. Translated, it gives CASSVDQPQHF.

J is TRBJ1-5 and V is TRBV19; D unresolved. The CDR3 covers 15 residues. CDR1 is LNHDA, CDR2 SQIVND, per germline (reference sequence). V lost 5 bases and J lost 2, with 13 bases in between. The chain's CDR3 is CASSGRTVGNQPQHF. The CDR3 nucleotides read TGTGCCAGTAGTGGGAGGACGGTTGGCAATCAGCCCCAGCATTTT.

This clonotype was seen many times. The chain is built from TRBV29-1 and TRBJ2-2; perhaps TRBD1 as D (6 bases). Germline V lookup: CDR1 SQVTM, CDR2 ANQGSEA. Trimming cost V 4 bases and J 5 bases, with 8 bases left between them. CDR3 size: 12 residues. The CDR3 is CSVVGGTGELFF. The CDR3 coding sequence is TGCAGCGTTGTAGGGGGTACCGGGGAGCTGTTTTTT.

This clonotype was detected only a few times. The CDR3 loop is CASSEYPASGGPLGDTQYF. The CDR3 DNA sequence: TGTGCCAGCAGTGAGTACCCGGCTAGCGGGGGGCCCCTAGGAGATACGCAGTATTTT. This chain joins TRBV2 and TRBJ2-3; 11 bases are shared with TRBD2. The germline gives CDR1 SNHLY, CDR2 FYNNEI. The CDR3 sequence is 19 residues long. The ends lost 3 bases at V and 5 bases at J; junction bases unmatched: 16.

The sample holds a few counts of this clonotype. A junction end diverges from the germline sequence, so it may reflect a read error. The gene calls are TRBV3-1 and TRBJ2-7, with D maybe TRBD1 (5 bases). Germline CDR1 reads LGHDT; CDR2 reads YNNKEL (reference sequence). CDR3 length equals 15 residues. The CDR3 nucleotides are TGTGCCAGCAGCCAAGGGGGCGATATGGCCTACGAGCAGTGCTTC. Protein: CASSQGGDMAYEQCF.

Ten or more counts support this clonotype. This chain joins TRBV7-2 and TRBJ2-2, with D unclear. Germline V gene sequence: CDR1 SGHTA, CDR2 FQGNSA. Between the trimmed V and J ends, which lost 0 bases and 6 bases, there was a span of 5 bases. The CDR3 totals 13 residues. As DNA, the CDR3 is TGTGCCAGCAGCTTAGCCCTGGCCGGGGAGCTGTTTTTT. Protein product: CASSLALAGELFF.

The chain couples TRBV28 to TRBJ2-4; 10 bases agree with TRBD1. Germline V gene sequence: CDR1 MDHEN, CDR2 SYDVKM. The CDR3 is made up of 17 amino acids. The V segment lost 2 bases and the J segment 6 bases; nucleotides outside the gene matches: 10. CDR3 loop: CASSLVLTGQGRNIQYF. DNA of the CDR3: TGTGCCAGCAGTTTAGTCTTGACGGGACAGGGGAGAAACATTCAGTACTTC. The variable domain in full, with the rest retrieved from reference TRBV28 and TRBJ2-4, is DVKVTQSSRYLVKRTGEKVFLECVQDMDHENMFWYRQDPGLGLRLIYFSYDVKMKEKGDIPEGYSVSREKKERFSLILESASTNQTSMYLCASSLVLTGQGRNIQYFGAGTRLSVL.

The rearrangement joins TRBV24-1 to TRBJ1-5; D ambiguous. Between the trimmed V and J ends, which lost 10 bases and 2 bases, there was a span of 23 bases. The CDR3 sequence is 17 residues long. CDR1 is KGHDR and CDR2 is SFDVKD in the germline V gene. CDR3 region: CATEDRQIPGGNQPQHF. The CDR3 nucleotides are TGTGCCACGGAAGACCGTCAGATCCCTGGGGGCAATCAGCCCCAGCATTTT.

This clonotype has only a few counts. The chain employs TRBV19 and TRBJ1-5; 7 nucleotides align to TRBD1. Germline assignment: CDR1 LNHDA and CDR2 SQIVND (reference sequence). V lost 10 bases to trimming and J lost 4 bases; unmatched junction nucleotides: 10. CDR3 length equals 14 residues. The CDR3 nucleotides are TGTGCCACCGAGCAGGGGGGAAGGAATCAGCCCCAGCATTTT. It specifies CATEQGGRNQPQHF.

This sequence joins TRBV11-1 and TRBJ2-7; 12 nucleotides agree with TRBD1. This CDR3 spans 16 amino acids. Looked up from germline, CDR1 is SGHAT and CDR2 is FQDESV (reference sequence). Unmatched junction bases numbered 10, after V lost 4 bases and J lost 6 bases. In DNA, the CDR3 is TGTGCCAGCAGCTCACCCGGGACAGGGGGCTTACCCGAGCAGTACTTC. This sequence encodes CASSSPGTGGLPEQYF.

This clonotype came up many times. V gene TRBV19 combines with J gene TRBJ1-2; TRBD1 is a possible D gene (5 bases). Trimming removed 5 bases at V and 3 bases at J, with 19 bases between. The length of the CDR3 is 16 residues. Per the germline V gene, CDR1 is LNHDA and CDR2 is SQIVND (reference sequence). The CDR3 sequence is CASSPTASWLDYGYTF. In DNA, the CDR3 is TGTGCCAGTAGTCCGACAGCCTCGTGGTTAGACTATGGCTACACCTTC.

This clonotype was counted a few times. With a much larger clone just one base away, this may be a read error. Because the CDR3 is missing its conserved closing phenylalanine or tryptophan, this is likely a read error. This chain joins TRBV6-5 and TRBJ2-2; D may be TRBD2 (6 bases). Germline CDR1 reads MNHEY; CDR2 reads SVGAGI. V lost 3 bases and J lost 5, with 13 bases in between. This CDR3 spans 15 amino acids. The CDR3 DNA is TGTGCCAGCAGTTATGGGACTTGGGGAACCGGGGAGCTGTTTGTT. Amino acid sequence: CASSYGTWGTGELFV.

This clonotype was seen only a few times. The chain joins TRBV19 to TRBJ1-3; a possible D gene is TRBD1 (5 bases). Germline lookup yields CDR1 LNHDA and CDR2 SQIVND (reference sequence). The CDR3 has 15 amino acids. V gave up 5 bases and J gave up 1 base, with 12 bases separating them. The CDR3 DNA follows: TGTGCCAGTAGTCCTTCCCGGGGGTCTGGAAACACCATATATTTT. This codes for CASSPSRGSGNTIYF.

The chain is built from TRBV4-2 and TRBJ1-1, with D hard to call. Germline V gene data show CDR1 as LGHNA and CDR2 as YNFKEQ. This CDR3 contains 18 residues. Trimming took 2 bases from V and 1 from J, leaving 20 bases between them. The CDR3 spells CASSQRGGLTSSNTEAFF. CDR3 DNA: TGTGCCAGCAGCCAACGAGGAGGACTGACGTCCTCGAACACTGAAGCTTTCTTT.

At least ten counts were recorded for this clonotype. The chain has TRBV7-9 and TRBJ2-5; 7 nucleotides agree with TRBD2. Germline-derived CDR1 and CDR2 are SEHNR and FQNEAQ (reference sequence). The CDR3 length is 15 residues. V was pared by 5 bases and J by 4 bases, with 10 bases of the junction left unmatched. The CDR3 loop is CASSLRLAVGETQYF. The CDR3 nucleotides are TGTGCCAGCAGCCTACGACTAGCCGTCGGAGAGACCCAGTACTTC.

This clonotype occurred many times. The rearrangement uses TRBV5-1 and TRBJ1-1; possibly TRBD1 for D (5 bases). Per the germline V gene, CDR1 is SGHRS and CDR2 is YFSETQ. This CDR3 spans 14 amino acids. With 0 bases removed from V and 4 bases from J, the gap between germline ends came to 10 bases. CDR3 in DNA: TGCGCCAGCAGCTTGGGCAGGGCGGCCACTGAAGCTTTCTTT. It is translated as CASSLGRAATEAFF.

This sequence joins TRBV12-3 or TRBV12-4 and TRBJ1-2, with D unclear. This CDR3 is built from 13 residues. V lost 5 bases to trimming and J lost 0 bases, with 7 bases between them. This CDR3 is CASSPRPNYGYTF. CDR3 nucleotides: TGTGCCAGCAGTCCACGGCCTAACTATGGCTACACCTTC.

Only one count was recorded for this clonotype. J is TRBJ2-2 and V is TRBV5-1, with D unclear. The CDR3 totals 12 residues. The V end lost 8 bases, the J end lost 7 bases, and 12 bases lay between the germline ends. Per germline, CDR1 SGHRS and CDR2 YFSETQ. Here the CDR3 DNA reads TGCGCCAGTACTGTGGGGATCGGGGAGCTGTTTTTT. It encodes CASTVGIGELFF.

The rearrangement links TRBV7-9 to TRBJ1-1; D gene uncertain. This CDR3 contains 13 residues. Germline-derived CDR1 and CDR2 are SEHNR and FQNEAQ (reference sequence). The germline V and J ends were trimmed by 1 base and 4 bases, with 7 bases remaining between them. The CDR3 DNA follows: TGTGCCAGCAGCTTAGACCAGAGCACTGAAGCTTTCTTT. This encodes CASSLDQSTEAFF.

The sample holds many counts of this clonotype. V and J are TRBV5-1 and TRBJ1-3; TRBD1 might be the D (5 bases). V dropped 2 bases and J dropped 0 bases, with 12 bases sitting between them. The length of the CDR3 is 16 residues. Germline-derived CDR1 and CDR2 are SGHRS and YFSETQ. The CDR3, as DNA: TGCGCCAGCAGCTTAGGGACCGCCGACTCTGGAAACACCATATATTTT. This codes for CASSLGTADSGNTIYF.

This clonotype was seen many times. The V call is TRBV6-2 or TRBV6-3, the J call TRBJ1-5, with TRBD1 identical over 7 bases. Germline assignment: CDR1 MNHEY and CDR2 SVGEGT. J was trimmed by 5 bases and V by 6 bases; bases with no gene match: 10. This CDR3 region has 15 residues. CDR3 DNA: TGTGCCAGCAGCCGCGCAGGGGGAATATATCAGCCCCAGCATTTT. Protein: CASSRAGGIYQPQHF.